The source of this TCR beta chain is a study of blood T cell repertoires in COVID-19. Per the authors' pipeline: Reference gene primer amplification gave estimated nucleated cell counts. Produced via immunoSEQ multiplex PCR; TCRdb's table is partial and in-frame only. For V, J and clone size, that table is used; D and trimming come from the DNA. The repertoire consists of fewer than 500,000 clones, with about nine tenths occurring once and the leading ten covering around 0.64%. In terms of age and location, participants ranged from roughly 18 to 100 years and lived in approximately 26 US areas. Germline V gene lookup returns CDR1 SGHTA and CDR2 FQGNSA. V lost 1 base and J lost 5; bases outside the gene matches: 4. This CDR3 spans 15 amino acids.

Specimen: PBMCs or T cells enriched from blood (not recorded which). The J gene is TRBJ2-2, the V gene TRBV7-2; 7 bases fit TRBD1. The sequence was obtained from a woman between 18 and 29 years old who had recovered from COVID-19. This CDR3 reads CASSLGATGTGELFF. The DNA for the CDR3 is TGTGCCAGCAGCTTAGGAGCGACAGGGACCGGGGAGCTGTTTTTT.